This T cell receptor (beta chain) was found in a study of blood T cell repertoires in COVID-19. Authors' processing steps: For nucleated cells, counts were estimated from reference gene primer amplification. The repertoire was sequenced with immunoSEQ multiplex PCR; TCRdb's copy has only in-frame clones and lacks some. Clone size and the V and J calls come from that table; the DNA yielded D and trimming. The table lists roughly 330,000 clones, 87% of them singletons, with approximately 5.4% in the top ten. The CDR3 length is 14 residues. CDR1 is KGHSH and CDR2 is LQKENI in the germline V gene. With 3 bases removed from V and 0 bases from J, the gap between germline ends came to 6 bases. The study drew participants aged about 18 to 89 years from some 25 US areas.

The source is a woman aged 25 to 39 who had recovered from COVID-19. The genes are TRBV18 and TRBJ1-3; TRBD1 might be the D (5 bases). The sequencing input was PBMCs or T cells enriched from blood (not recorded which). DNA of the CDR3: TGTGCCAGCTCACCGACAGCCTCTGGAAACACCATATATTTT. Its protein product is CASSPTASGNTIYF.